A selection of T cell receptor beta chains follows, all from one sample in a study of low-dose radiotherapy and immunotherapy resistance in tumors. TCRdb independently ran MiXCR on the reads; one entry per CDR3 protein. Among under 70,000 distinct CDR3 sequences listed, less than 25% were seen once. The source was PBMCs, collected before treatment. These receptors were obtained from a male donor with prostate cancer. Each CDR3 is given with its conserved first and last residue. A D gene is named only where the DNA matches it firmly. Size values are once, few and many counts, or a class for expanded clones, and some rows have none.

v_gene: TRBV30
d_gene: -
j_gene: TRBJ2-1
abundance: many
len: 12
CDR3nt: TGTGCCTGGAGCGTCCGAGGCGATGAGCAGTTCTTC
CDR3aa: CAWSVRGDEQFF

v_gene: TRBV27
d_gene: -
j_gene: TRBJ2-7
abundance: few
len: 14
CDR3nt: TGTGCCAGCAGTTCCGGGACCCCTAGATACGAGCAGTACTTC
CDR3aa: CASSSGTPRYEQYF

v_gene: TRBV6-2/TRBV6-3
d_gene: -
j_gene: TRBJ1-5
abundance: many
len: 14
CDR3nt: TGTGCCAGCTCGGAGACACAGGGACCTAGGCCCCAGCATTTT
CDR3aa: CASSETQGPRPQHF

v_gene: TRBV12-3/TRBV12-4
d_gene: -
j_gene: TRBJ2-7
abundance: many
len: 13
CDR3nt: TGTGCCAGCAGTTTGCAGGGCCCCTACGAGCAGTACTTC
CDR3aa: CASSLQGPYEQYF

v_gene: TRBV5-1
d_gene: -
j_gene: TRBJ2-7
abundance: medium-sized
len: 13
CDR3nt: TGCGCCAGCAGCCCCCGGGAGCATTACGAGCAGTACTTC
CDR3aa: CASSPREHYEQYF

v_gene: TRBV4-1
d_gene: TRBD1
j_gene: TRBJ2-7
abundance: -
len: 15
CDR3nt: TGCGCCAGCAGCCAAGCCGGGACAGGGGCCTACGAGCAGTACTTC
CDR3aa: CASSQAGTGAYEQYF

v_gene: TRBV5-1
d_gene: TRBD1
j_gene: TRBJ2-7
abundance: many
len: 15
CDR3nt: TGCGCCAGCAGCTTGGCCGGGACAGGTCCCCTCGAGCAGTACTTC
CDR3aa: CASSLAGTGPLEQYF

v_gene: TRBV9
d_gene: TRBD1
j_gene: TRBJ2-1
abundance: many
len: 15
CDR3nt: TGTGCCAGCAGCGTGACAGGGAATCGGTACTTTGAGCAGTTCTTC
CDR3aa: CASSVTGNRYFEQFF

v_gene: TRBV9
d_gene: -
j_gene: TRBJ2-5
abundance: many
len: 14
CDR3nt: TGTGCCAGCAGCGTAGCTACGAGGGGAGAGACCCAGTACTTC
CDR3aa: CASSVATRGETQYF

v_gene: TRBV25-1
d_gene: TRBD2
j_gene: TRBJ2-1
abundance: many
len: 13
CDR3nt: TGTGCCAGCACTGGACCGGGGGGCAATGAGCAGTTCTTC
CDR3aa: CASTGPGGNEQFF

v_gene: TRBV5-4
d_gene: -
j_gene: TRBJ2-5
abundance: many
len: 15
CDR3nt: TGTGCCAGCAGCGGCGGGCAGGGGAGCGGTGAGACCCAGTACTTC
CDR3aa: CASSGGQGSGETQYF

v_gene: TRBV15
d_gene: -
j_gene: TRBJ1-1
abundance: many
len: 14
CDR3nt: TGTGCCACCAGCATCCTCCGGGTTTCCACTGAAGCTTTCTTT
CDR3aa: CATSILRVSTEAFF

v_gene: TRBV5-6
d_gene: TRBD1
j_gene: TRBJ1-2
abundance: -
len: 12
CDR3nt: TGTGCCAGCAGCTTCAGGGACAGGGGCTACACCTTC
CDR3aa: CASSFRDRGYTF

v_gene: TRBV7-8
d_gene: TRBD2
j_gene: TRBJ2-2
abundance: many
len: 15
CDR3nt: TGTGCCAGCAGCCTCAGGCCGGGGGGGACCGGGGAGCTGTTTTTT
CDR3aa: CASSLRPGGTGELFF

v_gene: TRBV7-9
d_gene: -
j_gene: TRBJ2-7
abundance: many
len: 11
CDR3nt: TGTGCCAGCAGCCCGGGATACGAGCAGTACTTC
CDR3aa: CASSPGYEQYF

v_gene: TRBV5-4
d_gene: -
j_gene: TRBJ2-2
abundance: -
len: 18
CDR3nt: -
CDR3aa: CASSQGGTGGNGELFFFF

v_gene: TRBV4-1
d_gene: TRBD2
j_gene: TRBJ2-1
abundance: many
len: 17
CDR3nt: TGCGCCAGCAGCCAAGTCGCTAGCGGGAGCTCCTACAATGAGCAGTTCTTC
CDR3aa: CASSQVASGSSYNEQFF

v_gene: TRBV6-2/TRBV6-3
d_gene: -
j_gene: TRBJ1-1
abundance: many
len: 14
CDR3nt: TGTGCCAGCAGGACAGTAGGGTCGAACACTGAAGCTTTCTTT
CDR3aa: CASRTVGSNTEAFF

v_gene: TRBV4-1
d_gene: TRBD1
j_gene: TRBJ2-7
abundance: -
len: 15
CDR3nt: TGCGCCAGCAGCCAAGTAACGGGACAGGGGAACGAGCAGTACTTC
CDR3aa: CASSQVTGQGNEQYF

v_gene: TRBV10-1
d_gene: -
j_gene: TRBJ1-5
abundance: -
len: 24
CDR3nt: -
CDR3aa: CASTNQTSMYLCASRDWGNQPQHF

v_gene: TRBV4-1
d_gene: TRBD2
j_gene: TRBJ2-1
abundance: -
len: 17
CDR3nt: TGCGCCAGCAGCCACTTTCGACTAGCGGGGGGATACAATGAGCAGTTCTTC
CDR3aa: CASSHFRLAGGYNEQFF

v_gene: TRBV6-1
d_gene: -
j_gene: TRBJ2-5
abundance: -
len: 16
CDR3nt: TGTGCCAGCAGTGACGGACAGCAAGTCGGTCCCGAGACCCAGTACTTC
CDR3aa: CASSDGQQVGPETQYF

v_gene: TRBV18
d_gene: -
j_gene: TRBJ2-7
abundance: many
len: 14
CDR3nt: TGTGCCAGCTCACCCTCGGATCAGGGCTACGAGCAGTACTTC
CDR3aa: CASSPSDQGYEQYF

v_gene: TRBV11-2
d_gene: TRBD1
j_gene: TRBJ2-7
abundance: -
len: 17
CDR3nt: TGTGCCAGCAGCTTAGGATCGAGGGGACAGGGGGCTTACGAGCAGTACTTC
CDR3aa: CASSLGSRGQGAYEQYF

v_gene: TRBV29-1
d_gene: -
j_gene: TRBJ2-6
abundance: -
len: 16
CDR3nt: TGCAGCGTTGAACGGGACGTCGACTCTGGGGCCAACGTCCTGACTTTC
CDR3aa: CSVERDVDSGANVLTF

v_gene: TRBV12-3/TRBV12-4
d_gene: TRBD1
j_gene: TRBJ2-1
abundance: few
len: 14
CDR3nt: TGTGCCAGCAGTCTAGGACAGGGGTTTGATGAGCAGTTCTTC
CDR3aa: CASSLGQGFDEQFF

v_gene: TRBV10-3
d_gene: -
j_gene: TRBJ1-5
abundance: many
len: 13
CDR3nt: TGTGCCACCCAGGACATCTTTGATCAGCCCCAGCATTTT
CDR3aa: CATQDIFDQPQHF

v_gene: TRBV11-1
d_gene: TRBD1
j_gene: TRBJ1-1
abundance: many
len: 13
CDR3nt: TGTGCCAGCAGCCGTGACAGGGGCACTGAAGCTTTCTTT
CDR3aa: CASSRDRGTEAFF

v_gene: TRBV20-1
d_gene: -
j_gene: TRBJ2-3
abundance: -
len: 13
CDR3nt: TGCAGTGCTGCCACAGGGTTCACAGATACGCAGTATTTT
CDR3aa: CSAATGFTDTQYF

v_gene: TRBV7-9
d_gene: -
j_gene: TRBJ2-7
abundance: many
len: 14
CDR3nt: TGTGCCAGCAGCCTGCACCCAACAGCCTACGAGCAGTACTTC
CDR3aa: CASSLHPTAYEQYF

v_gene: TRBV29-1
d_gene: -
j_gene: TRBJ2-5
abundance: many
len: 11
CDR3nt: TGCAGCGCCATTGGCGGAGGGACCCAGTACTTC
CDR3aa: CSAIGGGTQYF

v_gene: TRBV12-3/TRBV12-4
d_gene: TRBD1
j_gene: TRBJ2-5
abundance: many
len: 16
CDR3nt: TGTGCCAGCAGCCCAGGACAGGGGGCGGTGGGAGAGACCCAGTACTTC
CDR3aa: CASSPGQGAVGETQYF

v_gene: TRBV15
d_gene: -
j_gene: TRBJ1-5
abundance: many
len: 17
CDR3nt: TGTGCCACCAGCAGAGGGGGAGCAGGCTCGGGAAATCAGCCCCAGCATTTT
CDR3aa: CATSRGGAGSGNQPQHF

v_gene: TRBV5-1
d_gene: -
j_gene: TRBJ2-5
abundance: many
len: 13
CDR3nt: TGCGCCAGCAGCTTGGCCGCACGAGAGACCCAGTACTTC
CDR3aa: CASSLAARETQYF

v_gene: TRBV4-3
d_gene: -
j_gene: TRBJ2-5
abundance: many
len: 15
CDR3nt: TGCGCCAGCAGCCAAGACCTGGCCAGTTCGAGGACCCAGTACTTC
CDR3aa: CASSQDLASSRTQYF

v_gene: TRBV27
d_gene: -
j_gene: TRBJ1-1
abundance: many
len: 13
CDR3nt: TGTGCCAGCAGTTTCTCCGAGTGGACTGAAGCTTTCTTT
CDR3aa: CASSFSEWTEAFF

v_gene: TRBV2
d_gene: -
j_gene: TRBJ2-7
abundance: many
len: 12
CDR3nt: TGTGCCAGCACGTTAGCAGGGGACGAGCAGTACTTC
CDR3aa: CASTLAGDEQYF

v_gene: TRBV6-6
d_gene: -
j_gene: TRBJ2-6
abundance: many
len: 19
CDR3nt: TGTGCCAGCAGTTACTCTGTGGCTTTTGAGCCCTCTGGGGCCAACGTCCTGACTTTC
CDR3aa: CASSYSVAFEPSGANVLTF

v_gene: TRBV5-1
d_gene: -
j_gene: TRBJ2-2
abundance: few
len: 14
CDR3nt: -
CDR3aa: CASSLIGTGELFFF

v_gene: TRBV28
d_gene: -
j_gene: TRBJ2-1
abundance: many
len: 11
CDR3nt: TGTGCCAGCAACCTGGACAATGAGCAGTTCTTC
CDR3aa: CASNLDNEQFF

v_gene: TRBV28
d_gene: TRBD1
j_gene: TRBJ2-7
abundance: -
len: 13
CDR3nt: TGTGCCACCTTTGGGGGACAGGGAGTCGAGCAGTACTTC
CDR3aa: CATFGGQGVEQYF

v_gene: TRBV11-2
d_gene: TRBD2
j_gene: TRBJ2-4
abundance: many
len: 20
CDR3nt: TGTGCCAGCAGCTCCCTCCAGGTCAAGCGGGGGGGGGGATTTAAAAACATTCAGTACTTC
CDR3aa: CASSSLQVKRGGGFKNIQYF

v_gene: TRBV12-3/TRBV12-4
d_gene: -
j_gene: TRBJ1-1
abundance: many
len: 14
CDR3nt: TGTGCCAGCAGTTTGGACAACATGAACACTGAAGCTTTCTTT
CDR3aa: CASSLDNMNTEAFF

v_gene: TRBV12-5
d_gene: -
j_gene: TRBJ2-2
abundance: many
len: 16
CDR3nt: TGTGCTAGTGGTAGGGGACAAGTTTCGAACACCGGGGAGCTGTTTTTT
CDR3aa: CASGRGQVSNTGELFF

v_gene: TRBV7-9
d_gene: -
j_gene: TRBJ2-7
abundance: many
len: 14
CDR3nt: TGTGCCAGCAGCTTAGGACGGTCTCCCTACGAGCAGTACTTC
CDR3aa: CASSLGRSPYEQYF

v_gene: TRBV5-1
d_gene: -
j_gene: TRBJ2-3
abundance: -
len: 14
CDR3nt: TGCGCCAGCCGCCCAGGGGCTAGCACAGATACGCAGTATTTT
CDR3aa: CASRPGASTDTQYF

v_gene: TRBV11-2
d_gene: -
j_gene: TRBJ2-3
abundance: many
len: 15
CDR3nt: TGTGCCAGCAGCCCAGACTGGGGGCGCACAGATACGCAGTATTTT
CDR3aa: CASSPDWGRTDTQYF

v_gene: TRBV13
d_gene: TRBD2
j_gene: TRBJ2-3
abundance: few
len: 18
CDR3nt: TGTGCCAGCAGCCCCAGGCGGGGACTAGCGGGACGGGCAGATACGCAGTATTTT
CDR3aa: CASSPRRGLAGRADTQYF

v_gene: TRBV27
d_gene: -
j_gene: TRBJ1-1
abundance: many
len: 13
CDR3nt: TGTGCCAGCAGATGGACGCCAAACACTGAAGCTTTCTTT
CDR3aa: CASRWTPNTEAFF

v_gene: TRBV12-3/TRBV12-4
d_gene: -
j_gene: TRBJ2-7
abundance: many
len: 14
CDR3nt: TGTGCCAGCAGCGGCCACAGGGCATCCTACGAGCAGTACTTC
CDR3aa: CASSGHRASYEQYF